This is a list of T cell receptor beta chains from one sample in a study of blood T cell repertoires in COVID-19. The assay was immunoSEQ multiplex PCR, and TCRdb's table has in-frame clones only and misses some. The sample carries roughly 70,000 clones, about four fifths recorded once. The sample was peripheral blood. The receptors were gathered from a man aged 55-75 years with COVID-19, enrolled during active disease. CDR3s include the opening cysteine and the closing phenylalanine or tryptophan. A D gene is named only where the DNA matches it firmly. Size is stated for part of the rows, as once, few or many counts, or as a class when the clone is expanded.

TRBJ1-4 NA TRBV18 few CASSRNFDPGRSGANEKLFF TGTGCCAGCTCCCGTAATTTCGACCCCGGCAGATCCGGAGCTAATGAAAAACTGTTTTTT
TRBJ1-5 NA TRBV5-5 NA CASSESRTGNQPQHF TGTGCCAGCAGCGAGTCAAGGACGGGAAATCAGCCCCAGCATTTT
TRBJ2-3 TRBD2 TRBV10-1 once CASGGASGRDTQYF TGCGCCAGCGGAGGGGCTAGCGGGAGAGATACGCAGTATTTT
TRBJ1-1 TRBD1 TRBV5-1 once CASSRGTENTEAFF TGCGCCAGCAGCCGCGGGACAGAGAACACTGAAGCTTTCTTT
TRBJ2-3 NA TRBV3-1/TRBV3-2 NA CASSAGDTQYF TGTGCCAGCAGCGCCGGAGATACGCAGTATTTT
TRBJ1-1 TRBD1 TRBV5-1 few CASSPKGQGWVNTEAFF TGCGCCAGCAGCCCCAAAGGACAGGGGTGGGTGAACACTGAAGCTTTCTTT
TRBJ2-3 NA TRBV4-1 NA CASSRAGSGTDTQYF TGCGCCAGCAGCCGCGCAGGGTCGGGCACAGATACGCAGTATTTT
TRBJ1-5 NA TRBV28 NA CASSSGLMGGQPQHF TGTGCCAGCAGTTCGGGACTGATGGGGGGACAGCCCCAGCATTTT
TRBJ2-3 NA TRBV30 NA CALQGEGSHTDTQYF TGTGCCCTCCAAGGGGAAGGGTCCCACACAGATACGCAGTATTTT
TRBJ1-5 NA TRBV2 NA CASKKVGQVNQPQHF TGTGCCAGCAAAAAAGTGGGACAAGTCAATCAGCCCCAGCATTTT
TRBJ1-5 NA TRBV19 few CASSQKGGNQPQHF TGTGCCAGTAGCCAAAAGGGGGGCAATCAGCCCCAGCATTTT
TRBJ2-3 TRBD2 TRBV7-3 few CASSLLPAGGSGDTQYF TGTGCCAGCAGCTTATTACCAGCGGGAGGGTCAGGAGATACGCAGTATTTT
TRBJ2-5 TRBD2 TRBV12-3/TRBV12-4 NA CASRGLAPETQYF TGTGCCAGCAGAGGACTAGCCCCCGAGACCCAGTACTTC
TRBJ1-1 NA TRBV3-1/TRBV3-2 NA CASSHPSGGMTFF TGTGCCAGCAGCCATCCATCGGGGGGCATGACTTTCTTT
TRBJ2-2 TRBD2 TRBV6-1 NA CASSVRGGSVTGELFF TGTGCCAGCAGTGTTAGGGGAGGGTCGGTCACCGGGGAGCTGTTTTTT
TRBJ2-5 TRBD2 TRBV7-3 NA CASSFPGTSGPWRTQYF TGTGCCAGCAGCTTTCCCGGGACTAGCGGGCCTTGGCGGACCCAGTACTTC
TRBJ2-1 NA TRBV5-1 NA CASSLAAGVSYNEQFF TGCGCCAGCAGCTTGGCGGCAGGGGTTTCCTACAATGAGCAGTTCTTC
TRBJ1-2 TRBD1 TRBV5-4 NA CASSNPTGDGYTF TGTGCCAGCAGCAACCCAACAGGGGATGGCTACACCTTC
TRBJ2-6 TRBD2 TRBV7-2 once CASRAGGVSGANVLTF TGTGCCAGCAGGGCCGGGGGGGTCTCTGGGGCCAACGTCCTGACTTTC
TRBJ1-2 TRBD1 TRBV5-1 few CASSQGDRGGYTF TGCGCCAGCAGCCAGGGTGACAGGGGAGGCTACACCTTC
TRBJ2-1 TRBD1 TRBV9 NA CASSYGQGVYNEQFF TGTGCCAGCAGCTACGGACAGGGTGTCTACAATGAGCAGTTCTTC
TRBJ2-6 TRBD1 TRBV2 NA CASSGTGGVGANVLTF TGTGCCAGCTCGGGGACAGGGGGCGTTGGGGCCAACGTCCTGACTTTC
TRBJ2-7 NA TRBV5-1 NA CASSGGLRYEQYF TGCGCCAGCAGCGGGGGACTGCGGTACGAGCAGTACTTC
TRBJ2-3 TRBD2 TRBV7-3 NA CASASGGTTDTQYF TGTGCCAGCGCTAGCGGGGGGACCACAGATACGCAGTATTTT
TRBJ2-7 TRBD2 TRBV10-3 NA CASGLAGDYEQYF TGTGCCTCAGGACTAGCGGGGGATTACGAGCAGTACTTC
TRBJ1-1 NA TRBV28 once CASSVTGRRTEAFF TGTGCCAGCAGTGTCACTGGAAGGCGGACTGAAGCTTTCTTT
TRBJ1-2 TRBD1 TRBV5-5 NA CASRWDRPYGYTF TGTGCCAGCAGATGGGACAGGCCCTATGGCTACACCTTC
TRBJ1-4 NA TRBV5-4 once CASSLQGANEKLFF TGTGCCAGCAGCCTACAGGGAGCTAATGAAAAACTGTTTTTT
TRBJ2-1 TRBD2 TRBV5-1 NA CASSMGLAYNEQFF TGCGCCAGCAGCATGGGACTAGCCTACAATGAGCAGTTCTTC
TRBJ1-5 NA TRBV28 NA CASSLSGDSNQPQHF TGTGCCAGCAGTTTGTCAGGGGATAGCAATCAGCCCCAGCATTTT